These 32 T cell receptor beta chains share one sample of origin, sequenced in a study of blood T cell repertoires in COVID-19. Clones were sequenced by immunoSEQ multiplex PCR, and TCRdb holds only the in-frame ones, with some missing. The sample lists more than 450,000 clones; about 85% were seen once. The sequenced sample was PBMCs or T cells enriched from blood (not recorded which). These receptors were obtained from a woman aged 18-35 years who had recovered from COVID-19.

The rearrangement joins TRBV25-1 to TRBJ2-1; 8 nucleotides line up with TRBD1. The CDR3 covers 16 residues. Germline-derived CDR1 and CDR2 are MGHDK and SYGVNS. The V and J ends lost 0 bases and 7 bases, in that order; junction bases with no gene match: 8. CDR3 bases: TGTGCCAGCAGTGAATACGCAGGGGGCGCGGGGAATGAGCAGTTCTTC. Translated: CASSEYAGGAGNEQFF.

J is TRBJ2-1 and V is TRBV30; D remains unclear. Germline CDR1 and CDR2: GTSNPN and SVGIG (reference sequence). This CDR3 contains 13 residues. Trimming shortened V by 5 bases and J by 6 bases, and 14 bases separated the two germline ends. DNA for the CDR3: TGTGCCTGGCAAAATACTACCCGCAATGAGCAGTTCTTC. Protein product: CAWQNTTRNEQFF.

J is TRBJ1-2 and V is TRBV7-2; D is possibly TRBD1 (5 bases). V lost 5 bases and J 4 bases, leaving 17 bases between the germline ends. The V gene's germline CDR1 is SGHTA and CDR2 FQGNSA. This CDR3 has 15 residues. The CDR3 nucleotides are TGTGCCAGCAGCGCGGGGGAAGAGGGCTTCTATGGCTACACCTTC. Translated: CASSAGEEGFYGYTF.

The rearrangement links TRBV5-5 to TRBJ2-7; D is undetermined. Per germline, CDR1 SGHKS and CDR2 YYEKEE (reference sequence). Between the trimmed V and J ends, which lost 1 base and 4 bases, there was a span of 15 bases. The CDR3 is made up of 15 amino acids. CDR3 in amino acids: CASSLFPQDYYEQYF. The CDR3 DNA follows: TGTGCCAGCAGCTTGTTTCCCCAGGATTATTACGAGCAGTACTTC.

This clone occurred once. CDR3 in amino acids: CASSPVQGVYNTEAFF. The CDR3 DNA is TGTGCCAGTAGTCCGGTCCAGGGGGTCTACAACACTGAAGCTTTCTTT. The chain uses TRBV19 and TRBJ1-1; TRBD1 agrees at 7 bases. The germline V gene has CDR1 LNHDA and CDR2 SQIVND (reference sequence). Germline trimming cut 5 bases from V and 2 bases from J; bases unmatched to any gene: 11. CDR3 size: 16 residues.

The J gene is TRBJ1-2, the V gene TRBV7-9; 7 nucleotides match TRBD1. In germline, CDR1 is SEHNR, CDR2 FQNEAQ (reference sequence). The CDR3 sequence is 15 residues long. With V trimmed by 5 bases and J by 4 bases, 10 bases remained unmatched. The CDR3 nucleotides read TGTGCCAGCAGCCCCCCGGGACAGTCTATCTATGGCTACACCTTC. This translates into CASSPPGQSIYGYTF.

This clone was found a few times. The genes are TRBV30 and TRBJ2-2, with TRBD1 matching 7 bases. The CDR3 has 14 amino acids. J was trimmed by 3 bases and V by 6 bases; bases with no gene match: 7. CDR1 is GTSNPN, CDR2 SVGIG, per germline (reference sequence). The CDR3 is CACGQAGDTGELFF. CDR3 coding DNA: TGTGCCTGCGGACAGGCCGGGGACACCGGGGAGCTGTTTTTT.

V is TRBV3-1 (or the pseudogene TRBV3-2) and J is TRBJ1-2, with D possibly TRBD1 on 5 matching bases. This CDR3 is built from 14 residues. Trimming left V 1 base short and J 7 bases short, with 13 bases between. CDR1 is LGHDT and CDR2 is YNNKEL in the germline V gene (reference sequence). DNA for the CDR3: TGTGCCAGCAGCCAAGTCGCAGGGAACGGTGGCTACACCTTC. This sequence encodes CASSQVAGNGGYTF.

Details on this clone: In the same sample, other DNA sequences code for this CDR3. CDR3 coding DNA: TGTGCCAGCAGCGGGGGGTACACTGAAGCTTTCTTT. Protein: CASSGGYTEAFF. The chain employs TRBV19 and TRBJ1-1; D may be TRBD1 (5 bases). CDR3 length: 12 amino acids. The ends were cut back, 9 bases at V and 3 bases at J, with 11 bases in the middle. Germline V CDR1 and CDR2: LNHDA, SQIVND (reference sequence).

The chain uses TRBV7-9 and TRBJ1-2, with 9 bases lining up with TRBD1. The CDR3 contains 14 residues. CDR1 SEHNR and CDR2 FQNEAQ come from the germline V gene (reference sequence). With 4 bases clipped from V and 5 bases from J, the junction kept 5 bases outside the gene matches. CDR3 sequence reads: CASSWTGVVYGYTF. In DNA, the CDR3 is TGTGCCAGCAGCTGGACAGGGGTCGTTTATGGCTACACCTTC.

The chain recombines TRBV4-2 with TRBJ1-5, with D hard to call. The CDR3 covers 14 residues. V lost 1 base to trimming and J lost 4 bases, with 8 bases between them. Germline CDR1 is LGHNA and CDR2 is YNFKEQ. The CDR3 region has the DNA TGTGCCAGCAGCCAAGTATTAACTAATCAGCCCCAGCATTTT. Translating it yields CASSQVLTNQPQHF.

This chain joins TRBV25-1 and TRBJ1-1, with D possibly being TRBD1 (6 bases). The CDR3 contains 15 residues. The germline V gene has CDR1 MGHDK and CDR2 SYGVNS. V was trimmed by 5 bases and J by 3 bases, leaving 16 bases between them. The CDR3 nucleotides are TGTGCCAGCAGTTTAACAGGGACGTCGCACACTGAAGCTTTCTTT. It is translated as CASSLTGTSHTEAFF.

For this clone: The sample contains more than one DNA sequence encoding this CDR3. In DNA, the CDR3 is TGTGCCAGCAAGGGGCCGACAGATACGCAGTATTTT. It yields the protein CASKGPTDTQYF. The chain combines TRBV6-5 with TRBJ2-3, with D perhaps matching TRBD1 (5 bases). V was trimmed by 7 bases and J by 3 bases, leaving 8 bases between them. CDR1 is MNHEY and CDR2 is SVGAGI in the germline V gene. The CDR3 consists of 12 residues.

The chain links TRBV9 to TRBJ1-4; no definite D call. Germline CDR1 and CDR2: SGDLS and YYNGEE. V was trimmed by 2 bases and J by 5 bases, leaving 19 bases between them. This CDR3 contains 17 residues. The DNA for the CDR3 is TGTGCCAGCAGCGTCAGAGGTGGCGGAGGACGAAATGAAAAACTGTTTTTT. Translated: CASSVRGGGGRNEKLFF. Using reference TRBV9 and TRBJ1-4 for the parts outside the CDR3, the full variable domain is DSGVTQTPKHLITATGQRVTLRCSPRSGDLSVYWYQQSLDQGLQFLIQYYNGEERAKGNILERFSAQQFPDLHSELNLSSLELGDSALYFCASSVRGGGGRNEKLFFGSGTQLSVL.

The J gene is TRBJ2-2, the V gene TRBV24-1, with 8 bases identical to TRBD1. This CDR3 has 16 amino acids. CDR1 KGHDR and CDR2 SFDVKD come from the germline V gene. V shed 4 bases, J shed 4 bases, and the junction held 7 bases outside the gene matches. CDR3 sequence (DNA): TGTGCCACCAGTGACACCGGGACAGGCGTCACCGGGGAGCTGTTTTTT. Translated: CATSDTGTGVTGELFF.

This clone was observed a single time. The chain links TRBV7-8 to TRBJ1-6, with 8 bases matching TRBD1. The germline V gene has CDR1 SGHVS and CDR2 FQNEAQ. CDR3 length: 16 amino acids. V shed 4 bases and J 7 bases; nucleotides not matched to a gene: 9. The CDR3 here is CASSSRDRFENSPLHF. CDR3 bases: TGTGCCAGCAGCTCCCGGGACAGGTTCGAGAATTCACCCCTCCACTTT.

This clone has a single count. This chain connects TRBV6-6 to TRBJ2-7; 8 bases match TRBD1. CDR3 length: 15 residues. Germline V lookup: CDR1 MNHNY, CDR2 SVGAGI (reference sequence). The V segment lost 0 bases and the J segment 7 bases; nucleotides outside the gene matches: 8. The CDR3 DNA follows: TGTGCCAGCAGTTACTCGACGACAGGGGAAGGAGAGCAGTACTTC. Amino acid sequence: CASSYSTTGEGEQYF.

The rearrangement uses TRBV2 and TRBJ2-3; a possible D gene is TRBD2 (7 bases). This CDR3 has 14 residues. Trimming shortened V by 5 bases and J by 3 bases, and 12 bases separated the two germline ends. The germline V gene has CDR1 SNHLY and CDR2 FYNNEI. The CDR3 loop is CASSREGGTDTQYF. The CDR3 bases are TGTGCCAGCAGTAGGGAGGGGGGGACAGATACGCAGTATTTT.

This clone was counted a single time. CDR3 in DNA: TGTGCCAGCAGCGTCGACTCGGGGGAGACCCAGTACTTC. Its translation: CASSVDSGETQYF. This rearrangement joins TRBV7-2 to TRBJ2-5; the D gene is possibly TRBD2 (5 bases). Trimming pared 5 bases from V and 5 bases from J, leaving 12 bases between. CDR3 length: 13 amino acids. Per germline, CDR1 SGHTA and CDR2 FQGNSA.

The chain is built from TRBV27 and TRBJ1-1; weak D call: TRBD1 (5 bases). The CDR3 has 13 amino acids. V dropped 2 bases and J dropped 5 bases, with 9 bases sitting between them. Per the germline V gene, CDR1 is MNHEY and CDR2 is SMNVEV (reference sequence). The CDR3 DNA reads TGTGCCAGCAGTTTAAGGGGTGGGACTGAAGCTTTCTTT. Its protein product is CASSLRGGTEAFF.

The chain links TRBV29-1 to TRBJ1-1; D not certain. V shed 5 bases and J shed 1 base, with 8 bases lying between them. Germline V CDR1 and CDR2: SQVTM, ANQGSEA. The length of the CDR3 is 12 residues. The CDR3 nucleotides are TGCAGCGTTTTCACGGGGAACACTGAAGCTTTCTTT. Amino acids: CSVFTGNTEAFF.

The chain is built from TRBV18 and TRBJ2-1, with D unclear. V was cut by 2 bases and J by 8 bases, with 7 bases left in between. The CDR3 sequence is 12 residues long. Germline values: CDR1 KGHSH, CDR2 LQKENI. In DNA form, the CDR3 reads TGTGCCAGCTCACCAGCGTCCTATGAGCAGTTCTTC. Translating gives CASSPASYEQFF.

Here the CDR3 reads CASSTGTGLPYGYTF. In DNA, the CDR3 is TGTGCCAGTAGTACCGGGACAGGGCTACCCTATGGCTACACCTTC. This sequence joins TRBV19 and TRBJ1-2; 9 bases match TRBD1. V shed 4 bases and J 4 bases; nucleotides not matched to a gene: 7. Germline V gene lookup returns CDR1 LNHDA and CDR2 SQIVND (reference sequence). The CDR3 totals 15 residues.

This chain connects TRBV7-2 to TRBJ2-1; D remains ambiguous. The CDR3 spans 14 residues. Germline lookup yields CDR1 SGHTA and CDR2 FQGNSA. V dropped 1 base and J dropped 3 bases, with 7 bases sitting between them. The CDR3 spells CASSLGRNYNEQFF. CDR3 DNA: TGTGCCAGCAGCTTAGGCAGAAACTACAATGAGCAGTTCTTC.

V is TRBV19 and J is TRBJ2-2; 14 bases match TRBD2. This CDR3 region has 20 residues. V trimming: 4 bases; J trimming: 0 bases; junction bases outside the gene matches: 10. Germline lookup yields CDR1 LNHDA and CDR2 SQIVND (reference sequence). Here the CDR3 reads CASSNPPGLAGGPNTGELFF. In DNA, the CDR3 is TGTGCCAGTAGTAACCCCCCCGGACTAGCGGGGGGCCCGAACACCGGGGAGCTGTTTTTT.

The chain's CDR3 is CASSPNPQGSYLGYTF. As DNA, the CDR3 is TGTGCCAGCAGCCCCAATCCACAGGGTTCGTACCTGGGCTACACCTTC. This chain joins TRBV28 and TRBJ1-2; weak D call: TRBD1 (6 bases). With 6 bases removed from V and 8 bases from J, the gap between germline ends came to 25 bases. This CDR3 has 16 residues. Germline CDR1 and CDR2: MDHEN and SYDVKM.

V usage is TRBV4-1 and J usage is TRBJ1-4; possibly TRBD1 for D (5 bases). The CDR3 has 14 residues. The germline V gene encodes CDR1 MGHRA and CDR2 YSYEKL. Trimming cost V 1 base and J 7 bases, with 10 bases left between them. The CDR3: CASSQGGAGEKLFF. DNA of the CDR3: TGCGCCAGCAGCCAAGGGGGCGCAGGTGAAAAACTGTTTTTT.

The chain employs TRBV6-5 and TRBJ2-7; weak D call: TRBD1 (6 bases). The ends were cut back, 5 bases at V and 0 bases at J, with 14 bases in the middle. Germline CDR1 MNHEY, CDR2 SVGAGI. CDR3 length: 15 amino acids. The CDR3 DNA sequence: TGTGCCAGCAGTCCCGACAGGAACCCCTCCTACGAGCAGTACTTC. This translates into CASSPDRNPSYEQYF.

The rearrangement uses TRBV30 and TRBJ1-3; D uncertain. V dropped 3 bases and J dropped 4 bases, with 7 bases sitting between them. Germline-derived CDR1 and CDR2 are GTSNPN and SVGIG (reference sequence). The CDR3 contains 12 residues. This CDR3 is CAWSLGGNTIYF. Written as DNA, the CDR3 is TGTGCCTGGAGCCTCGGGGGAAACACCATATATTTT.

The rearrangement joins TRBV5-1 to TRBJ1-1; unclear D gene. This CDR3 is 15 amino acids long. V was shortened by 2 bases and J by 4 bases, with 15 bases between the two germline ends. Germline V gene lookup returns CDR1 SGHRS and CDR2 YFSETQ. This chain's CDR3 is CASSLEGQGTTEAFF. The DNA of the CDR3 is TGCGCCAGCAGCTTAGAGGGTCAAGGAACCACTGAAGCTTTCTTT.

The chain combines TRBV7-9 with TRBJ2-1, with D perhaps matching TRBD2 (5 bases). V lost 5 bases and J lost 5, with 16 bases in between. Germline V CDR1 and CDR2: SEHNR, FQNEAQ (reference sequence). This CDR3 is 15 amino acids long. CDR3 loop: CASSGSGSVDNEQFF. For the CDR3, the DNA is TGTGCCAGCAGCGGCAGCGGCTCGGTAGACAATGAGCAGTTCTTC.

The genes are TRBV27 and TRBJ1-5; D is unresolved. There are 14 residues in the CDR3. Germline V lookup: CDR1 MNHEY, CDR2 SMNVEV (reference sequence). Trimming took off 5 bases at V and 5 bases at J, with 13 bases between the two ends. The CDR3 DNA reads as TGTGCCAGCAGTCGGACTACCCACGATCAGCCCCAGCATTTT. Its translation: CASSRTTHDQPQHF.